A selection of T cell receptor beta chains follows, all from one sample in a study of shared T cell receptors in the human thymus. The repertoire was sequenced with immunoSEQ multiplex PCR; TCRdb's copy has only in-frame clones and lacks some. The sample has some 640,000 clones, over 75% seen once. The sample was also linked to a second study, of human thymus T cells.

The sequencing sample was made of thymocytes. The receptors were gathered from a boy in the first two years of life with a congenital heart defect. Both conserved end residues are part of each CDR3. A D gene is named only where the DNA matches it firmly. Clone size is shown for a subset of rows, as once, few, many or a class of expanded clone.

>few|NA|TRBJ2-3|TRBV4-3
TGCGCCAGCAGCCACGTGATAGCCGGGAGCACAGATACGCAGTATTTT
CASSHVIAGSTDTQYF
>NA|NA|TRBJ1-5|TRBV19
TGTGCCAGTGGGGGGGACCCTATATGGGGGGCGGGACAGCCCCAGCATTTT
CASGGDPIWGAGQPQHF
>NA|NA|TRBJ2-3|TRBV7-2
TGTGCCAGCAGCGGACGGACTACGAGCACAGATACGCAGTATTTT
CASSGRTTSTDTQYF
>NA|TRBD1|TRBJ2-1|TRBV29-1
TGCAGCATAACCGGGACAGGCCATGAGCAGTTCTTC
CSITGTGHEQFF
>NA|NA|TRBJ2-1|TRBV4-1
TGCGCCAGCAGCCAAGTAGTTTCTCGATCAGTCCCAGTGAGGGTCCGGTCATGCGAGCAGTTCTTC
CASSQVVSRSVPVRVRSCEQFF
>NA|NA|TRBJ1-1|TRBV4-3
TGCGCCAGCAGCCAGCGGGGAAGGGTAGGTTTTATTGGAATTGAAGCTTTCTTT
CASSQRGRVGFIGIEAFF
>NA|NA|TRBJ1-5|TRBV7-8
TGTGCCAGCAGCGTAGGACGACAGGTCGAGAATAGCAATCAGCCCCAGCATTTT
CASSVGRQVENSNQPQHF
>NA|NA|TRBJ2-7|TRBV4-1
TGCGCCAGCAGCCAATACGGACAGCTCTACGAGCAGTACTTC
CASSQYGQLYEQYF
>NA|NA|TRBJ1-1|TRBV29-1
TGCAGCGTTGAAGGGGAGGGGCCGGGCACTGAAGCTTTCTTT
CSVEGEGPGTEAFF
>NA|TRBD1|TRBJ2-7|TRBV27
TGTGCCAGCCGGGACAGGGGCTCCTACGAGCAGTACTTC
CASRDRGSYEQYF
>NA|NA|TRBJ2-7|TRBV9
TGTGCCAGCAGCGCCCGTTGCAGGTACCCCTACGAGCAGTACTTC
CASSARCRYPYEQYF
>NA|NA|TRBJ1-4|TRBV28
TGTGCCAGCAGCCAAAGACAGGAGACAACTAATGAAAAACTGTTTTTT
CASSQRQETTNEKLFF
>NA|NA|TRBJ2-7|TRBV7-8
TGTGCCAGCAGCTTAGTAGGAGGGATCTACGAGCAGTACTTC
CASSLVGGIYEQYF
>NA|NA|TRBJ2-7|TRBV28
TGTGCCAGCAGTATCCTCCCTACGAGGTTGATCTACGAGCAGTACTTC
CASSILPTRLIYEQYF
>NA|TRBD2|TRBJ2-1|TRBV5-6
TGTGCCAGCATTCCCCTCGTTAGCGGGAAACTTCTGGACAATGAGCAGTTCTTC
CASIPLVSGKLLDNEQFF
>once|TRBD2|TRBJ2-1|TRBV7-9
TGTGCCAGCAGCTTTGGACTAGAGGTTGAGCAGTTCTTC
CASSFGLEVEQFF
>NA|NA|TRBJ1-4|TRBV9
TGTGCCAGCAGCCCCCTTGGTGACGGGTCGAATGAAAAACTGTTTTTT
CASSPLGDGSNEKLFF
>NA|TRBD1|TRBJ1-5|TRBV19
TGTGCCAGTAGTATCCCAACCGGGACAGGGTCCAGGGATAGCAATCAGCCCCAGCATTTT
CASSIPTGTGSRDSNQPQHF
>NA|NA|TRBJ1-5|TRBV5-6
TGTGCCAGCAGCTTCAGGGCCCGCAATCAGCCCCAGCATTTT
CASSFRARNQPQHF
>once|TRBD1|TRBJ2-1|TRBV18
TGTGCCAGCTCCCCCCCCGAGGCGGGACAGGGCCACAATGAGCAGTTCTTC
CASSPPEAGQGHNEQFF
>NA|NA|TRBJ1-5|TRBV6-6
TGTGCCAGCAGTTACTCTTGGGACAATCATCAGCCCCAGCATTTT
CASSYSWDNHQPQHF
>NA|TRBD1|TRBJ2-7|TRBV30
TGTGCCTGGGTCCCGAGGGGGCTGCACGAGCAGTACTTC
CAWVPRGLHEQYF
>NA|NA|TRBJ2-2|TRBV6-5
TGTGCCAGCAGTTACGTCCCCTATGGCGGGGAGCTGTTTTTT
CASSYVPYGGELFF
>NA|NA|TRBJ1-3|TRBV6-5
TGTGCCAGCAGCCCCTTGGCAAGAAACACCATATATTTT
CASSPLARNTIYF
>NA|NA|TRBJ2-1|TRBV7-9
TGTGCCAGCAGCTTAGGCGGGGACGCCTACAATGAGCAGTTCTTC
CASSLGGDAYNEQFF
>NA|NA|TRBJ2-1|TRBV6-5
TGTGCCAGCAGCCCCTCCCCCTACAATGAGCAGTTCTTC
CASSPSPYNEQFF
>NA|NA|TRBJ1-1|TRBV6-6
TGTGCCAGCAAACGGCCGCGGGACTCGAACACTGAAGCTTTCTTT
CASKRPRDSNTEAFF
>once|NA|TRBJ1-6|TRBV30
TGTGCCTGGAGAGGGAGAAACAGGGAGAGCTATAATTCACCCCTCCACTTT
CAWRGRNRESYNSPLHF
>NA|TRBD1|TRBJ1-5|TRBV25-1
TGTGCCAGCAGTGATTCACCGGGACAGCAAAATCAGCCCCAGCATTTT
CASSDSPGQQNQPQHF
>NA|TRBD1|TRBJ1-2|TRBV2
TGTGCCAGCAGCCGCCCTGACAGGGGACGAGAGGGCTACACCTTC
CASSRPDRGREGYTF
>once|TRBD2|TRBJ2-1|TRBV7-9
TGTGCCAGCAGCAAGACCGGGACTAACATCGGGATGGGGGAGCAGTTCTTC
CASSKTGTNIGMGEQFF
>once|NA|TRBJ2-7|TRBV7-2
TGTGCCAGCAGCTGCCCAGGGGCGGAACGTTCCTACGAGCAGTACTTC
CASSCPGAERSYEQYF
>NA|TRBD1|TRBJ2-2|TRBV19
TGTGCCAGTAGTATAGGCAGGGGGCCTTCCCTATCGAACACCGGGGAGCTGTTTTTT
CASSIGRGPSLSNTGELFF
>NA|NA|TRBJ2-7|TRBV21-1
TGTGCCAGCAGCAAAGGCAGCGGGGGGGCTCCAGAGGGCTCCTACGAGCAGTACTTC
CASSKGSGGAPEGSYEQYF
>NA|TRBD2|TRBJ2-5|TRBV4-3
TGCGCCAGCAGCCAAAACCCCCCGGTAGCGGGGGGTCAAGAGACCCAGTACTTC
CASSQNPPVAGGQETQYF
>NA|NA|TRBJ2-3|TRBV4-3
TGCGCCAGCAGCCAGCCGGGATTACCCACAGATACGCAGTATTTT
CASSQPGLPTDTQYF
>once|TRBD2|TRBJ2-7|TRBV7-2
TGTGCCAGCAGCTTGCTAGCGGGGGAGATCTACGAGCAGTACTTC
CASSLLAGEIYEQYF
>NA|NA|TRBJ1-1|TRBV2
TGTGCCAGCAGTGATGGGGACAAGGTGGACACTGAAGCTTTCTTT
CASSDGDKVDTEAFF
>NA|NA|TRBJ1-1|TRBV15
TGTGCCACCAAGGGGAATGAGCCCCAGTATTACATGAACACTGAAGCTTTCTTT
CATKGNEPQYYMNTEAFF
>NA|TRBD1|TRBJ2-5|TRBV7-2
TGTGCCAGCAGCTTAGGGGGACAGCGCGAAGAGACCCAGTACTTC
CASSLGGQREETQYF
>once|TRBD2|TRBJ2-7|TRBV11-2
TGTGCCAGCAGCCCGCGACTAGCGGTAAGGAGCTCCTACGAGCAGTACTTC
CASSPRLAVRSSYEQYF
>NA|TRBD2|TRBJ2-3|TRBV4-3
TGCGCCAGCAGCCAAGGGAGAGGTAGCGGGGATTCAGATACGCAGTATTTT
CASSQGRGSGDSDTQYF
>NA|TRBD2|TRBJ2-1|TRBV4-1
TGCGCCAGCAGCCAAGAGACTAGCGGGGGACCCAATGAGCAGTTCTTC
CASSQETSGGPNEQFF